These 21 T cell receptor beta chains were sequenced from one sample in a study of T cell clonality in common variable immunodeficiency. Clones were sequenced by immunoSEQ multiplex PCR, and TCRdb holds only the in-frame ones, with some missing. The sample was found to contain about 35,000 clones, and every one recurs. The sequenced sample consisted of peripheral blood mononuclear cells. Receptor source: a person aged 18 to 69 in good health.

This clone was counted ten times or more. Sequencing ends 3 residues short of the CDR3 end; the germline J gene provides the rest. The J gene is TRBJ2-7, the V gene TRBV20-1; 9 positions agree with TRBD1. The CDR3 extends over 13 amino acids. CDR1 is DFQATT, CDR2 SNEGSKA, per germline (reference sequence). J lost 5 bases, V lost 6 bases, and 8 bases had no gene match. The CDR3 loop reads CSAGRDRAHEQYF. Partial CDR3 DNA: TGCAGTGCCGGCCGGGACAGGGCCCACGAG.

This clone showed up many times. The read ends 3 residues early relative to the CDR3; the germline J gene fills the gap. The chain recombines TRBV7-2 with TRBJ2-3; 11 bases line up with TRBD2. V lost 6 bases to trimming and J lost 2 bases; unmatched junction nucleotides: 4. The V gene's germline CDR1 is SGHTA and CDR2 FQGNSA. The CDR3 totals 15 residues. The CDR3 sequence: CASRSSGRFTDTQYF. Incomplete CDR3 DNA: TGTGCCAGCAGGTCTAGCGGGAGGTTCACAGATACG.

The sample holds many counts of this clone. The read halts 3 residues ahead of the CDR3 end, with the missing end drawn from the germline J gene. The chain has TRBV20-1 and TRBJ2-3; weak D call: TRBD2 (5 bases). CDR1 is DFQATT and CDR2 is SNEGSKA in the germline V gene (reference sequence). This CDR3 comprises 14 residues. Trimming took off 5 bases at V and 2 bases at J, with 14 bases between the two ends. The DNA read from the CDR3 is TGCAGTGCTCCCATTTCGGGGAACACAGATACG. Encoded protein: CSAPISGNTDT. The entire CDR3 is CSAPISGNTDTQYF.

This clone came up a few times. The read stops 3 residues short of the end of the CDR3; the missing end is completed from the germline J gene. The chain employs TRBV13 and TRBJ1-3; 8 bases line up with TRBD1. Germline-derived CDR1 and CDR2 are PRHDT and FYEKMQ (reference sequence). J gave up 1 base and V 5 bases, and 4 bases lay outside the gene matches. The CDR3 length is 15 residues. CDR3 loop: CASSPGQGSGNTIYF. The CDR3 DNA, read in part, is TGTGCCAGCAGCCCAGGACAGGGTTCTGGAAACACC.

This clone was recorded many times. The CDR3 end lies 3 residues beyond the end of the read and is filled in from the germline J gene. The rearrangement links TRBV30 to TRBJ1-6; D is uncertain. Germline CDR1 is GTSNPN and CDR2 is SVGIG (reference sequence). The CDR3 loop spans 17 amino acids. The CDR3 bases that were read are TGTGCCTGGAGTGTACGGCCACATCCCCTCCATCACGGGCCC. Encoded protein: CAWSVRPHPLHHGP. The full CDR3 sequence reads CAWSVRPHPLHHGPLHF.

With regard to this clone: The CDR3 goes on 3 residues after the read ends, and that part is filled in from the germline J gene. The rearrangement uses TRBV11-2 and TRBJ2-2; 11 bases align to TRBD2. Germline V gene sequence: CDR1 SGHAT, CDR2 FQNNGV. After removal of 4 bases from V and 9 bases from J, the junction contained 4 bases not matched to a gene. The CDR3 is made up of 14 amino acids. The CDR3 loop reads CASSSPTSGRELFF. The DNA read from the CDR3 is TGTGCCAGCAGCTCCCCGACTAGCGGGAGGGAG.

This clone was counted between two and nine times. The read stops 3 residues short of the end of the CDR3; the missing end is completed from the germline J gene. The genes are TRBV6-1 and TRBJ1-1; D gene unclear. The CDR3 totals 16 residues. CDR1 is MNHNS and CDR2 is SASEGT in the germline V gene. The CDR3 bases that were read are TGTGCCAGCAGTGAACGTGTTGGAGACTACAACGGCGAG. It specifies CASSERVGDYNGE. The full CDR3 is CASSERVGDYNGEAFF.

There are many counts of this clone. The sequenced fragment ends 3 residues before the CDR3 boundary, so the rest is inferred from the germline J gene. The chain carries TRBV30 and TRBJ1-1, with TRBD1 identical over 7 bases. The CDR3 runs 15 residues. CDR1 and CDR2 from the germline V gene are GTSNPN and SVGIG (reference sequence). Trimming removed 3 bases from V and 5 bases from J; junction bases left unmatched: 12. The CDR3 bases that were read are TGTGCCTGGAGGCCCCGACAGGGATGGGGGACTGAA. The encoded protein is CAWRPRQGWGTE. The CDR3, in full, reads CAWRPRQGWGTEAFF.

This clone was observed many times. The missing CDR3 end, 3 residues past where the read stops, is filled in from the germline J gene. This chain links TRBV23-1 with TRBJ2-7; TRBD1 aligns across 8 bases. TRBV23-1 is known as an ORF, though its function is uncertain. V shed 4 bases and J 6 bases; nucleotides not matched to a gene: 14. The CDR3 extends over 16 amino acids. The CDR3 bases that were read are TGCGCCAGCAGTCTCCCAGGGGGCGGTACCTCCGGCGAG. Amino acid sequence: CASSLPGGGTSGE. The complete CDR3 sequence is CASSLPGGGTSGEQYF.

Notes on this clone: Coverage ceases 3 residues before the CDR3 finishes, and the germline J gene fills in the end. The chain links TRBV19 to TRBJ1-2, with D uncertain. Germline values: CDR1 LNHDA, CDR2 SQIVND (reference sequence). The CDR3 loop spans 14 amino acids. The chain's CDR3 is CASSTPGLASDYTF. CDR3 bases read: TGTGCCAGTAGTACCCCTGGACTAGCCTCCGAC.

At least ten counts were recorded for this clone. The read terminates 3 residues before the CDR3 end, so the remaining end is supplied by the germline J gene. V is TRBV18 and J is TRBJ2-7; 14 nucleotides align to TRBD2. J gave up 4 bases and V 3 bases, and 11 bases lay outside the gene matches. This CDR3 has 18 amino acids. Germline V gene sequence: CDR1 KGHSH, CDR2 LQKENI. Here the CDR3 reads CASSPGTSGSLSSYEQYF. The CDR3 DNA, read in part, is TGTGCCAGCTCACCCGGGACTAGCGGGAGTTTATCGTCGTACGAG.

There are a few counts of this clone. The missing CDR3 end, 3 residues past where the read stops, is filled in from the germline J gene. The chain combines TRBV19 with TRBJ2-1, with a tentative D call TRBD1 (5 bases). The CDR3 runs 15 residues. V was shortened by 3 bases and J by 4 bases, with 13 bases between the two germline ends. In germline, CDR1 is LNHDA, CDR2 SQIVND (reference sequence). Partial CDR3 DNA: TGTGCCAGTAGTATGGCGCTAGGACAATACAATGAG. This sequence encodes CASSMALGQYNE. The whole CDR3 protein is CASSMALGQYNEQFF.

This clone has at least ten counts. The DNA ends 3 residues before the CDR3 does, and the rest of the CDR3 is filled in from the germline J gene. V usage is TRBV5-1 and J usage is TRBJ1-2, with D perhaps matching TRBD1 (5 bases). Trimming took 5 bases from V and 3 from J, leaving 11 bases between them. Germline loops: CDR1 SGHRS, CDR2 YFSETQ. The CDR3 contains 13 residues. The sequenced CDR3 bases are TGCGCCAGCAGGACGACAGAAGACTATGGC. Its protein is CASRTTEDYG. The CDR3 in full is CASRTTEDYGYTF.

At least ten counts were recorded for this clone. The read falls 3 residues short of the CDR3 end, and the missing part is taken from the germline J gene. The chain couples TRBV2 to TRBJ1-5, with D maybe TRBD1 (6 bases). V lost 7 bases to trimming and J lost 5 bases, with 18 bases between them. The CDR3 has 15 amino acids. Germline-derived CDR1 and CDR2 are SNHLY and FYNNEI. Here the CDR3 reads CASKTGQFPDQPQHF. Incomplete CDR3 DNA: TGTGCCAGCAAAACTGGACAGTTCCCCGATCAGCCC.

In its sample, this clone was seen many times. The read stops 3 residues short of the end of the CDR3; the missing end is completed from the germline J gene. The chain has TRBV7-8 and TRBJ1-2; no clear D gene. CDR1 is SGHVS, CDR2 FQNEAQ, per germline. The CDR3 consists of 12 residues. This CDR3 is CASSLAQAGYTF. The CDR3 DNA, read in part, is TGTGCCAGCAGCTTAGCGCAGGCTGGG.

This clone was seen repeatedly, ten times or more. The read terminates 3 residues before the CDR3 end, so the remaining end is supplied by the germline J gene. The chain uses TRBV5-1 and TRBJ2-3, with 8 bases that match TRBD2. The V gene's germline CDR1 is SGHRS and CDR2 YFSETQ. The CDR3 consists of 15 residues. With 3 bases clipped from V and 5 bases from J, the junction kept 8 bases outside the gene matches. CDR3 residues: CASSSIGLALDTQYF. The sequenced part of the CDR3 DNA is TGCGCCAGCAGCTCCATTGGACTAGCCCTAGATACG. Looking up the rest from reference TRBV5-1 and TRBJ2-3 gives the full variable domain: KAGVTQTPRYLIKTRGQQVTLSCSPISGHRSVSWYQQTPGQGLQFLFEYFSETQRNKGNFPGRFSGRQFSNSRSEMNVSTLELGDSALYLCASSSIGLALDTQYFGPGTRLTVL.

Of note for this clone: The read terminates 3 residues ahead of where the CDR3 ends, so the germline J gene completes it. V usage is TRBV18 and J usage is TRBJ2-2; tentative D call: TRBD1 (7 bases). There are 16 residues in the CDR3. Germline V gene sequence: CDR1 KGHSH, CDR2 LQKENI. The CDR3 bases that were read are TGTGCCAGCTTATCAGGGGGGCGCGGAACTAATGAAAAG. The encoded protein is CASLSGGRGTNEK. From start to end, the CDR3 is CASLSGGRGTNEKLFF.

This clone appeared many times. The CDR3 extends 3 residues past the end of the read, so its final part is completed from the germline J gene. The chain couples TRBV2 to TRBJ2-7, with 9 positions matching TRBD1. V lost 7 bases, J lost 3 bases, and 7 bases stayed unmatched. CDR1 is SNHLY and CDR2 is FYNNEI in the germline V gene. The CDR3 runs to 14 residues. Incomplete CDR3 DNA: TGTGCCAGCATAGGCGTGGACAGGGGCTACGAG. Its translation: CASIGVDRGYE. The CDR3, in full, reads CASIGVDRGYEQYF.

Ten or more counts support this clone. Read data end 3 residues before the CDR3 end; the end is taken from the germline J gene. The chain has TRBV10-3 and TRBJ1-5; D may be TRBD1 (6 bases). The length of the CDR3 is 13 residues. V was cut by 6 bases and J by 8 bases, with 14 bases left in between. The germline V gene has CDR1 ENHRY and CDR2 SYGVKD. CDR3 DNA, as far as it was read: TGTGCCATCAGGGGACACCCTGAGGAGCCC. This sequence encodes CAIRGHPEEP. The entire CDR3 protein is CAIRGHPEEPQHF.

Many counts were recorded for this clone. The read halts 3 residues ahead of the CDR3 end, with the missing end drawn from the germline J gene. The chain uses TRBV2 and TRBJ1-1, with TRBD1 as a possible D gene (6 bases). This CDR3 is built from 14 residues. With 6 bases removed from V and 3 bases from J, the gap between germline ends came to 14 bases. Germline V CDR1 and CDR2: SNHLY, FYNNEI. This CDR3 reads CASRSQGSDTEAFF. CDR3 DNA (partial): TGTGCCAGCAGATCACAGGGAAGTGACACTGAA.

This clone was seen ten or more times. The read gets to within 3 residues of the CDR3 end, and the germline J gene fills in the rest. The rearrangement uses TRBV7-9 and TRBJ2-2; D is perhaps TRBD2 (6 bases). Germline V gene data show CDR1 as SEHNR and CDR2 as FQNEAQ (reference sequence). V shed 5 bases and J shed 4 bases, with 14 bases lying between them. This CDR3 region has 15 residues. Partial CDR3 DNA: TGTGCCAGCAGCCCGGCCCCCGGGGGCACCGGGGAG. Its translation: CASSPAPGGTGE. The complete CDR3 protein is CASSPAPGGTGELFF.